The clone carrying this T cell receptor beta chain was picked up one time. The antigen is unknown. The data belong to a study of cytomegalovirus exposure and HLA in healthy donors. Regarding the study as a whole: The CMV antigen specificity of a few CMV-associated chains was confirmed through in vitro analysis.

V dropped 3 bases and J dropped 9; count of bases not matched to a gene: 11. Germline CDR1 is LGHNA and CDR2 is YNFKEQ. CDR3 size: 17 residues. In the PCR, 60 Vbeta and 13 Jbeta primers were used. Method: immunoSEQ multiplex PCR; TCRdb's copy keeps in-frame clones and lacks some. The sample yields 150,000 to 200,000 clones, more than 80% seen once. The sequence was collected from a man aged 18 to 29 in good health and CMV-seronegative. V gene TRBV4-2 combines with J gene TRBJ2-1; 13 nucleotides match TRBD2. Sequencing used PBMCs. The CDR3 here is CASSQRTGTSGVGEQFF. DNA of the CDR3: TGTGCCAGCAGCCAGCGGACCGGGACTAGCGGGGTAGGTGAGCAGTTCTTC.